The source of this TCR beta chain is a study of beta chain features in type 1 diabetes. This CDR3 contains 14 residues. Trimming stripped 1 base from V and 1 base from J, with 8 bases between. The germline V gene encodes CDR1 SQVTM and CDR2 ANQGSEA. TCRB transcripts that were expressed got sequenced, as all of the isolated RNA had been reverse transcribed. Clones were sequenced by immunoSEQ multiplex PCR, and TCRdb holds only the in-frame ones, with some missing. The data hold about 740,000 clones, with 10% to 15% observed a single time. Whole-study results and caveats: VDJ junctions from type 1 diabetes patients carried fewer insertions and larger deletions. TCRB CDR3s were moderately but significantly shorter in Type 1 diabetes patients in all four CD4+ subsets.

This clone was observed a few times. Its antigen remains unknown. Sequenced: naive CD4+ T cells from blood. The chain uses TRBV29-1 and TRBJ2-4, with D possibly TRBD1 on 6 matching bases. This receptor was obtained from a man between 18 and 35 years old with type 1 diabetes. The chain's CDR3 is CSVEVGAAKNIQYF. Here the CDR3 DNA reads TGCAGCGTTGAAGTGGGGGCGGCCAAAAACATTCAGTACTTC.